This T cell receptor (beta chain) emerged from a study of T cells in narcolepsy. The protocol was immunoSEQ multiplex PCR, while the TCRdb copy is restricted to in-frame clones and leaves out a portion. This repertoire shows 34,000 or so clones, 60% to 85% found once; its top ten account for 3.8%. The V gene end was trimmed by 6 bases and the J gene end by 6 bases; junction bases not matched to a gene: 5. The CDR3 sequence is 14 residues long. Germline V CDR1 and CDR2: MDHEN, SYDVKM. As regards this clone: Its antigen is currently unknown.

Findings and limits, study-wide: Comparing one patient's CSF and blood CD4+ clonotypes highlighted HCRT- and TRIB2-specific autoreactive clonotypes.

Sequenced: memory (CD45RA-) CD4+ T cells from blood. The TCR sequence derives from a human donor in good health. The rearrangement links TRBV28 to TRBJ2-3; TRBD2 matches 11 bases. CDR3 DNA sequence: TGTGCCAGCAGGCTAGCGGGAGGAGGCGATACGCAGTATTTT. It is translated as CASRLAGGGDTQYF.